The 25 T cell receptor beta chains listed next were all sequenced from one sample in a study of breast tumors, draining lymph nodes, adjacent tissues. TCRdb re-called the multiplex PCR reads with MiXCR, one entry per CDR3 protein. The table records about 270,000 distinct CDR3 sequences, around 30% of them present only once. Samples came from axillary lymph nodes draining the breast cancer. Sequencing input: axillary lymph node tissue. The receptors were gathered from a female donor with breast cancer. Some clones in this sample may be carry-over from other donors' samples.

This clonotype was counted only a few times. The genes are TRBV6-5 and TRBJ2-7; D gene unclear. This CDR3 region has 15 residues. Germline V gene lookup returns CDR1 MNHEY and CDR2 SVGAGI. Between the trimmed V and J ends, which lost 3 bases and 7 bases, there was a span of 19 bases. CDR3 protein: CASSYSDEGLKEQYF. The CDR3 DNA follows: TGTGCCAGCAGTTATTCCGACGAAGGGCTTAAGGAGCAGTACTTC.

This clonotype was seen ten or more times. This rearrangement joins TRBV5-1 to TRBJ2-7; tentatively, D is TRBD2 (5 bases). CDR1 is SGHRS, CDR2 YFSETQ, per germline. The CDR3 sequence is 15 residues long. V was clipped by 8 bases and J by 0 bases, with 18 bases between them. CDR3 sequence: CASRPPLGSSYEQYF. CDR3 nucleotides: TGCGCCAGTCGACCCCCCCTTGGGAGCTCCTACGAGCAGTACTTC.

Written as DNA, the CDR3 is TGTGCCAGCAGTTTCGCTGGCGCAAGTGGCTACACCTTC. It specifies CASSFAGASGYTF. This chain uses TRBV28 with TRBJ1-2; D unclear. Trimming stripped 3 bases from V and 7 bases from J, with 12 bases between. CDR3 length equals 13 residues. Germline CDR1 and CDR2: MDHEN and SYDVKM.

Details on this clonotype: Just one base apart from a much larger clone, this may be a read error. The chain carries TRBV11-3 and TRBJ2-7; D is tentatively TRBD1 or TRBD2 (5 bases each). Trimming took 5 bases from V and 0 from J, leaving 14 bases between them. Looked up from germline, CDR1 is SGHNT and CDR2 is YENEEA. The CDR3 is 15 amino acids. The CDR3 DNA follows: TGTGCCAGCAGCAGCGAGAGGGGAAGCTCCTACGAGCAGTACTTC. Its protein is CASSSERGSSYEQYF. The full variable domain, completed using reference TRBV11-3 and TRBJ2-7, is EAGVVQSPRYKIIEKKQPVAFWCNPISGHNTLYWYLQNLGQGPELLIRYENEEAVDDSQLPKDRFSAERLKGVDSTLKIQPAELGDSAVYLCASSSERGSSYEQYFGPGTRLTVT.

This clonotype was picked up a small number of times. The DNA of the CDR3 is TGTGCCAGCAGCCTTGCCGGGACTAGCAGCACCGGGGAGCTGTTTTTT. Residues: CASSLAGTSSTGELFF. The chain joins TRBV3-1 to TRBJ2-2; 9 bases are a match to TRBD2. Germline assignment: CDR1 LGHDT and CDR2 YNNKEL (reference sequence). CDR3 length: 16 amino acids. Trimming cost V 4 bases and J 4 bases; bases outside gene matches: 7.

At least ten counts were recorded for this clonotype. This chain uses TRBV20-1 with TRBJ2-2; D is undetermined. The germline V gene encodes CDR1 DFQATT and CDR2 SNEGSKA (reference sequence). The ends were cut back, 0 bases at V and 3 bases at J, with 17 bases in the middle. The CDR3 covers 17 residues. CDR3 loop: CSARDQVGRAYTGELFF. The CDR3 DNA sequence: TGCAGTGCTAGAGATCAGGTGGGCCGCGCGTACACCGGGGAGCTGTTTTTT.

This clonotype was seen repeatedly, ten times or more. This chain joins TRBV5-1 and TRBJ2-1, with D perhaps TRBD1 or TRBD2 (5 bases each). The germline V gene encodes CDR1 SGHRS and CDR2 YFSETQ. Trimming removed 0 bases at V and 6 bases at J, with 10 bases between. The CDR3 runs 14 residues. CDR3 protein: CASSLGGTANEQFF. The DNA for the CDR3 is TGCGCCAGCAGCTTGGGGGGGACCGCCAATGAGCAGTTCTTC.

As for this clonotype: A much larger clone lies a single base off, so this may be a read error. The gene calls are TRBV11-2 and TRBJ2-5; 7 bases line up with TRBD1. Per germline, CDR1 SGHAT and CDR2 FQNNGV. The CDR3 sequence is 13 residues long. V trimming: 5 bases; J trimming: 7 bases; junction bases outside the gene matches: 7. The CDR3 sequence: CASSRTGAATQYF. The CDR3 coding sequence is TGTGCCAGCAGCCGTACAGGGGCAGCGACCCAGTACTTC.

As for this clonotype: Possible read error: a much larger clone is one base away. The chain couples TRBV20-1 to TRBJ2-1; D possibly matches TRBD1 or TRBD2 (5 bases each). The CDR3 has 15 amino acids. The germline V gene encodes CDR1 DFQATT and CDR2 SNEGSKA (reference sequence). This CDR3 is CGARAVGGSYNEQFF. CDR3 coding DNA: TGCGGTGCTAGGGCAGTTGGGGGCTCCTACAATGAGCAGTTCTTC.

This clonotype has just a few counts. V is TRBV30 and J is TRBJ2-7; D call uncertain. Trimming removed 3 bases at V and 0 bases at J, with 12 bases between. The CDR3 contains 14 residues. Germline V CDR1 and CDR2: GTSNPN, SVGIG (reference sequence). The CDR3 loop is CAWRVGWNSYEQYF. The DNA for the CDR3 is TGTGCCTGGAGGGTCGGGTGGAACTCCTACGAGCAGTACTTC.

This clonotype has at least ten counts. The CDR3 coding sequence is TGTGCCAGTAGTATTCGGAGCCCCGGGGGGTTCTTC. Its translation: CASSIRSPGGFF. This sequence joins TRBV19 and TRBJ2-1, with D perhaps TRBD2 (6 bases). Germline V gene sequence: CDR1 LNHDA, CDR2 SQIVND (reference sequence). Trimming took 3 bases from V and 15 from J, leaving 15 bases between them. The CDR3 sequence is 12 residues long.

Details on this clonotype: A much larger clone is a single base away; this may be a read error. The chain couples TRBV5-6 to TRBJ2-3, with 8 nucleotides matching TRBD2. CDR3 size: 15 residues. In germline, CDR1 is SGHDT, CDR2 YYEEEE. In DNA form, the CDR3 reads TGTGCCTGCAGCTTGGGCGGGAGGCTCACAGATACGCAGTATTTT. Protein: CACSLGGRLTDTQYF.

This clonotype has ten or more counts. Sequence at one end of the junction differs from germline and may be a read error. CDR3 sequence (DNA): TGCGCCAGCAGTTTGGAGACTAGCGGGTATTACGAGCAGTACTTC. It codes for CASSLETSGYYEQYF. This chain connects TRBV5-1 to TRBJ2-7, with 10 bases lining up with TRBD2. Germline loops: CDR1 SGHRS, CDR2 YFSETQ. This CDR3 comprises 15 residues.

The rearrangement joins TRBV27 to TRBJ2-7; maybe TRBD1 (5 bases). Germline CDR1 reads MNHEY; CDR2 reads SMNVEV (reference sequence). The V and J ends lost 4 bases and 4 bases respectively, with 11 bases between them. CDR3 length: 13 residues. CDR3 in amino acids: CASSSLTGYEQYF. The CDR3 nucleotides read TGTGCCAGCAGTTCTCTAACAGGATACGAGCAGTACTTC.

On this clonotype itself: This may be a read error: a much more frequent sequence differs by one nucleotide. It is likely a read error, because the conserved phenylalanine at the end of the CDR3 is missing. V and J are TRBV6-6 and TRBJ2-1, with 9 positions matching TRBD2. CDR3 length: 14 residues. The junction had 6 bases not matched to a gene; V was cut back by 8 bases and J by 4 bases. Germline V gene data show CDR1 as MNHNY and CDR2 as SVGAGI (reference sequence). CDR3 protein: CASWDSGSYNEQFS. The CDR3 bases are TGTGCCAGCTGGGATAGCGGGAGTTACAATGAGCAGTTCTCC.

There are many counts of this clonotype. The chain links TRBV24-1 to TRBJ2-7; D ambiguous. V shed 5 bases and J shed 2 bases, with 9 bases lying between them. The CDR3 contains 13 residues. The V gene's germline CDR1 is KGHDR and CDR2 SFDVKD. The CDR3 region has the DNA TGTGCCACCAGTGTAAGCGAAACCTACGAGCAGTACTTC. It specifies CATSVSETYEQYF.

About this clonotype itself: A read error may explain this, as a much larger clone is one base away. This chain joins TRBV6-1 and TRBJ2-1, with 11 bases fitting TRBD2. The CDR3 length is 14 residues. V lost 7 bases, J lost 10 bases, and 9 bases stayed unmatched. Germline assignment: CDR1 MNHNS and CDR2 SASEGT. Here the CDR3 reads CASISGLADYEQFF. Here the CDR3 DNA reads TGTGCCAGCATATCGGGACTAGCGGACTACGAGCAGTTCTTC.

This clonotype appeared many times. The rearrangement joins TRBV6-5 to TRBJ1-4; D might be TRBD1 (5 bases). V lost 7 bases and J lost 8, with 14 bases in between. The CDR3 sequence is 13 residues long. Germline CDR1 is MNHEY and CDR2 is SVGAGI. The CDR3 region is CASNQGGGEKLFF. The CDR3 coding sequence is TGTGCCAGCAATCAGGGAGGTGGGGAAAAACTGTTTTTT.

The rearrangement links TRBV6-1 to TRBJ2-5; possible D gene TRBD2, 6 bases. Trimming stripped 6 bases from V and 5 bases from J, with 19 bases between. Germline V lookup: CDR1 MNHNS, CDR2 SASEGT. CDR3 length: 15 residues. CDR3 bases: TGTGCCAGCAGATCCAGGGCCCCCCGGGAGGAGACCCAGTACTTC. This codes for CASRSRAPREETQYF.

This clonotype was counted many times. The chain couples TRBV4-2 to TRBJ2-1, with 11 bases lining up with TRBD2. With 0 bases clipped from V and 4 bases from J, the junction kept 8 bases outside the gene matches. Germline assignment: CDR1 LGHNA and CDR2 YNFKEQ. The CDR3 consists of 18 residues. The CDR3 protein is CASSQEVAGGLQYNEQFF. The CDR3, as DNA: TGTGCCAGCAGCCAAGAAGTAGCGGGAGGGCTTCAATACAATGAGCAGTTCTTC.

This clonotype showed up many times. This CDR3 reads CASSFRGEGLAGVEQYF. The CDR3 DNA reads TGTGCCAGCAGTTTTAGGGGGGAGGGACTAGCGGGAGTTGAGCAGTACTTC. The rearrangement joins TRBV12-3 or TRBV12-4 to TRBJ2-7; TRBD2 aligns across 14 bases. The CDR3 runs to 17 residues. V shed 3 bases, J shed 7 bases, and the junction held 11 bases outside the gene matches.

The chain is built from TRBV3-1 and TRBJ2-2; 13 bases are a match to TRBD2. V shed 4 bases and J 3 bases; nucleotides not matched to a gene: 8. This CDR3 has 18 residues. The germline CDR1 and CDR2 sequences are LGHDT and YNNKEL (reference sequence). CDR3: CASSPKGGLAGDTGELFF. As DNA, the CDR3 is TGTGCCAGCAGCCCGAAAGGAGGACTAGCGGGAGACACCGGGGAGCTGTTTTTT.

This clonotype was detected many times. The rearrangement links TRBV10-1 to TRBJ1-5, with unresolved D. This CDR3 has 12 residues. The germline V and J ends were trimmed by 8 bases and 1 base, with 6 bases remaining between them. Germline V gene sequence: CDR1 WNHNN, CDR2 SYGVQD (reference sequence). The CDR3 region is CASSNSNQPQHF. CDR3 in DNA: TGCGCCAGCTCAAACAGCAATCAGCCCCAGCATTTT.

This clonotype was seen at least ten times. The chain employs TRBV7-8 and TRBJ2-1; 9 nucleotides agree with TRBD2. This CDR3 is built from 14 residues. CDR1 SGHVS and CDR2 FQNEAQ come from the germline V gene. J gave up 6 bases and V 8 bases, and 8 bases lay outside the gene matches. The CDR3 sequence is CASRGLAGINEQFF. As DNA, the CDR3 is TGTGCCAGCCGAGGGCTAGCGGGAATCAATGAGCAGTTCTTC.

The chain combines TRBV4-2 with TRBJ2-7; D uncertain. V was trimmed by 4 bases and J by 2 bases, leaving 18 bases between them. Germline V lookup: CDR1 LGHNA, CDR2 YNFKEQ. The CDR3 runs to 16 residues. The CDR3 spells CASSRVDADFPYEQYF. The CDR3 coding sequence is TGTGCCAGCAGCCGCGTAGACGCCGATTTCCCCTACGAGCAGTACTTC.